This entry describes one T cell receptor (beta chain). Its antigen is currently unknown. This entry comes from a study of monozygotic twins with inflammatory bowel disease. Study-wide findings and caveats: Limited statistical power may explain no repertoire similarity difference between concordant and discordant twins.

Total RNA, at 3,500 to 4,000 ng, went into every TCR library. TCRdb reprocessed the 5' RACE reads and reports one entry per CDR3 protein, with no DNA. The listing records about 450,000 distinct CDR3 sequences. CDR1 and CDR2 from the germline V gene are DFQATT and SNEGSKA (reference sequence). This CDR3 contains 16 residues. This TCR was recovered from a human donor with ulcerative colitis or Crohn's disease, or a healthy co-twin of an affected twin (not recorded which). The material sequenced was blood. The chain joins TRBV20-1 to TRBJ2-3; TCRdb returns TRBD1, unconfirmable since there is no DNA. The CDR3 sequence: CSASGGTGTGTDTQYF.